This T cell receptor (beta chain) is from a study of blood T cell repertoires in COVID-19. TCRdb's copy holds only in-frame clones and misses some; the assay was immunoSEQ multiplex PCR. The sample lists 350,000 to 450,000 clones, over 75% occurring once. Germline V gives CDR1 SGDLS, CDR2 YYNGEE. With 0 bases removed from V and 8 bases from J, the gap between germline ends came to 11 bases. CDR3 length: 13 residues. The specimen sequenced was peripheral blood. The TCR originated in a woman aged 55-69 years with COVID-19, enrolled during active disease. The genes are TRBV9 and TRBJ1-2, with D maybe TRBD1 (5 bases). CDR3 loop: CASSVVGHGGYTF. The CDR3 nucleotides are TGTGCCAGCAGCGTAGTAGGACACGGCGGCTACACCTTC.